This is a list of T cell receptor beta chains from one sample in a study of cytomegalovirus exposure and HLA in healthy donors. Some clones are missing from TCRdb's copy, which holds only in-frame ones; the method was immunoSEQ multiplex PCR. The sample consists of around 140,000 clones, around 82% of them appearing once. Sequencing was done on a sample of PBMCs. Source of these receptors: a female donor in good health and CMV-seronegative. CDR3s include the opening cysteine and the closing phenylalanine or tryptophan. The order of the fields is clone size, D gene, V gene, J gene, CDR3 protein, CDR3 DNA. D genes are given only for firm matches. The size of a clone is reported for some rows only, either as once, few or many, or as a class for expanded clones.

size: .
D: TRBD1
V: TRBV9
J: TRBJ2-3
CDR3: CASSYRQGSDTDTQYF
DNA: TGTGCCAGCAGCTACAGACAGGGGTCGGACACAGATACGCAGTATTTT

size: few
D: TRBD1
V: TRBV7-6
J: TRBJ1-2
CDR3: CASSSGQGTDYGYTF
DNA: TGTGCCAGCAGCTCAGGACAGGGAACGGACTATGGCTACACCTTC

size: .
D: .
V: TRBV5-1
J: TRBJ2-7
CDR3: CASRVQGTYEQYF
DNA: TGCGCCAGCAGGGTACAGGGAACCTACGAGCAGTACTTC

size: .
D: .
V: TRBV6-1
J: TRBJ2-7
CDR3: CASGTGRAFEQYF
DNA: TGTGCCAGCGGAACCGGGAGAGCTTTCGAGCAGTACTTC

size: few
D: TRBD2
V: TRBV28
J: TRBJ2-7
CDR3: CASSSLADEQYF
DNA: TGTGCCAGCAGTTCACTAGCGGACGAGCAGTACTTC

size: .
D: TRBD2
V: TRBV5-1
J: TRBJ2-2
CDR3: CASSWGLAGVGGELFF
DNA: TGCGCCAGCAGCTGGGGACTAGCGGGAGTTGGCGGGGAGCTGTTTTTT

size: .
D: .
V: TRBV9
J: TRBJ1-1
CDR3: CASSVGSLNTEAFF
DNA: TGTGCCAGCAGCGTAGGGAGTCTTAACACTGAAGCTTTCTTT

size: few
D: TRBD1
V: TRBV2
J: TRBJ1-3
CDR3: CASRLTGAGSGNTIYF
DNA: TGTGCCAGCAGGTTAACAGGGGCCGGCTCTGGAAACACCATATATTTT

size: .
D: TRBD2
V: TRBV10-3
J: TRBJ2-1
CDR3: CAILPISASGIRNEQFF
DNA: TGTGCCATCTTACCCATTTCTGCTAGCGGGATAAGGAATGAGCAGTTCTTC

size: once
D: .
V: TRBV30
J: TRBJ2-1
CDR3: CAWRGGGWMDEQFF
DNA: TGTGCCTGGAGGGGAGGGGGATGGATGGATGAGCAGTTCTTC

size: .
D: TRBD2
V: TRBV4-2
J: TRBJ2-5
CDR3: CASSQWPLAGGEETQYF
DNA: TGTGCCAGCAGCCAATGGCCCCTAGCGGGGGGGGAAGAGACCCAGTACTTC

size: .
D: .
V: TRBV2
J: TRBJ1-3
CDR3: CASSDEELRDFSGNTIYF
DNA: TGTGCCAGCAGTGATGAGGAGCTCCGGGATTTCTCTGGAAACACCATATATTTT

size: .
D: TRBD1
V: TRBV5-1
J: TRBJ2-6
CDR3: CASSPRDRGLGANVLTF
DNA: TGCGCCAGCAGCCCCCGCGACAGGGGGCTTGGGGCCAACGTCCTGACTTTC

size: .
D: .
V: TRBV10-2
J: TRBJ1-2
CDR3: CASSPLSNYGYTF
DNA: TGCGCCAGCAGCCCCCTAAGCAACTATGGCTACACCTTC

size: .
D: TRBD2
V: TRBV27
J: TRBJ2-5
CDR3: CASRPAGGARETQYF
DNA: TGTGCCAGCAGACCCGCGGGGGGAGCGCGGGAGACCCAGTACTTC

size: few
D: .
V: TRBV7-9
J: TRBJ2-2
CDR3: CASSLDGPGELFF
DNA: TGTGCCAGCAGCTTAGATGGGCCCGGGGAGCTGTTTTTT

size: .
D: .
V: TRBV7-9
J: TRBJ2-7
CDR3: CSSSTRQVEQYF
DNA: TGTTCCAGCAGCACAAGACAGGTTGAGCAGTACTTC

size: .
D: .
V: TRBV29-1
J: TRBJ1-2
CDR3: CSVNPRVKMGNYTF
DNA: TGCAGCGTTAACCCCAGGGTTAAGATGGGTAACTACACCTTC

size: .
D: .
V: TRBV28
J: TRBJ2-4
CDR3: CASSRGGGSRNIQYF
DNA: TGTGCCAGCAGCCGAGGTGGGGGGTCCCGAAACATTCAGTACTTC

size: .
D: TRBD2
V: TRBV10-3
J: TRBJ2-1
CDR3: CAIGLAGAGYNEQFF
DNA: TGTGCCATCGGGCTAGCGGGGGCCGGATACAATGAGCAGTTCTTC

size: once
D: TRBD1
V: TRBV5-6
J: TRBJ1-6
CDR3: CASSLATGTGFSPLHF
DNA: TGTGCCAGCAGCTTGGCGACCGGGACAGGTTTTTCACCCCTCCACTTT

size: .
D: .
V: TRBV29-1
J: TRBJ1-1
CDR3: CSVEAIGGGAFF
DNA: TGCAGCGTTGAAGCTATCGGGGGAGGAGCTTTCTTT

size: .
D: .
V: TRBV19
J: TRBJ1-3
CDR3: CASHSLSGNTIYF
DNA: TGTGCCAGTCACAGTCTCTCTGGAAACACCATATATTTT

size: .
D: .
V: TRBV30
J: TRBJ2-6
CDR3: CAWSMRAGANVLTF
DNA: TGTGCCTGGAGTATGAGGGCTGGGGCCAACGTCCTGACTTTC

size: few
D: TRBD1
V: TRBV7-9
J: TRBJ1-4
CDR3: CASSAETGEVRKLFF
DNA: TGTGCCAGCAGCGCCGAGACAGGGGAGGTTAGGAAACTGTTTTTT

size: .
D: TRBD1
V: TRBV10-2
J: TRBJ1-5
CDR3: CASSGTMGQGRASNQPQHF
DNA: TGCGCCAGCAGTGGGACTATGGGACAGGGGCGGGCAAGCAATCAGCCCCAGCATTTT

size: .
D: TRBD1
V: TRBV5-1
J: TRBJ1-1
CDR3: CASSLEVGDRILAEAFF
DNA: TGCGCCAGCAGCTTGGAGGTGGGGGACAGGATACTAGCTGAAGCTTTCTTT

size: few
D: TRBD1
V: TRBV6-5
J: TRBJ1-5
CDR3: CASSQGGQRNQPQHF
DNA: TGTGCCAGCAGTCAAGGGGGACAGCGCAATCAGCCCCAGCATTTT

size: .
D: TRBD1
V: TRBV5-1
J: TRBJ1-1
CDR3: CASSGGTGTDEAFF
DNA: TGCGCCAGCAGCGGGGGGACAGGGACGGATGAAGCTTTCTTT

size: .
D: .
V: TRBV27
J: TRBJ1-2
CDR3: CASSLMGAKGYTF
DNA: TGTGCCAGCAGTCTCATGGGCGCGAAGGGCTACACCTTC

size: .
D: TRBD2
V: TRBV7-9
J: TRBJ2-5
CDR3: CASSLGVAGEETQYF
DNA: TGTGCCAGCAGCTTAGGTGTAGCGGGAGAAGAGACCCAGTACTTC

size: .
D: .
V: TRBV10-3
J: TRBJ1-3
CDR3: CAISESGTPTNTIYF
DNA: TGTGCCATCAGTGAGTCCGGGACACCTACAAACACCATATATTTT

size: .
D: TRBD1
V: TRBV15
J: TRBJ2-3
CDR3: CATSPRGLPNTDTQYF
DNA: TGTGCCACCAGTCCCAGGGGGCTACCAAACACAGATACGCAGTATTTT

size: .
D: .
V: TRBV19
J: TRBJ1-5
CDR3: CASSIQGTNQPQHF
DNA: TGTGCCAGTAGTATACAGGGGACGAATCAGCCCCAGCATTTT